Presented here are 14 T cell receptor beta chains from one specimen sequenced in a study of sequential checkpoint blockade in melanoma. Treatment indicated: randomized to nivolumab then ipilimumab (arm A) or the reverse (arm B). Generated by immunoSEQ multiplex PCR, the TCRdb table keeps only in-frame clones and is missing some. Among tens of thousands of clones listed, around nine tenths were seen once. The specimen comprised CD8+ T cells sorted from blood (inferred from file names), sampled from a patient given nivolumab and ipilimumab in sequence. All receptors derive from a human donor with melanoma.

This chain connects TRBV19 to TRBJ1-1; TRBD1 matches at 8 bases. Germline V gene lookup returns CDR1 LNHDA and CDR2 SQIVND (reference sequence). The CDR3 is 14 amino acids. V trimming: 3 bases; J trimming: 1 base; junction bases outside the gene matches: 1. The CDR3 protein is CASSIGTGNTEAFF. The CDR3 DNA reads as TGTGCCAGTAGTATTGGGACAGGGAACACTGAAGCTTTCTTT.

V is TRBV13 and J is TRBJ1-2; 9 bases are shared with TRBD1. The CDR3 is made up of 14 amino acids. V was pared by 3 bases and J by 6 bases, with 5 bases of the junction left unmatched. The germline gives CDR1 PRHDT, CDR2 FYEKMQ (reference sequence). The CDR3 DNA sequence: TGTGCCAGCAGCTTCACAGGGGGCGCGGATGGCTACACCTTC. Protein product: CASSFTGGADGYTF.

The V gene is TRBV6-4, the J gene TRBJ2-1; D is possibly TRBD2 (6 bases). Trimming pared 0 bases from V and 0 bases from J, leaving 6 bases between. The CDR3 has 15 amino acids. CDR1 is MRHNA and CDR2 is SNTAGT in the germline V gene. The DNA for the CDR3 is TGTGCCAGCAGTGACTCTAGCGGCTCCTACAATGAGCAGTTCTTC. It yields the protein CASSDSSGSYNEQFF.

The CDR3 protein is CASSMWTSGSNEQYF. The CDR3 DNA is TGTGCCAGTAGTATGTGGACTAGCGGGAGTAACGAGCAGTACTTC. V usage is TRBV19 and J usage is TRBJ2-5; 13 bases are shared with TRBD2. The DNA end favors TRBJ2-7, so the J call may be wrong. The CDR3 is 15 residues long. Germline V gene sequence: CDR1 LNHDA, CDR2 SQIVND (reference sequence).

This chain links TRBV9 with TRBJ2-1; 8 bases are a match to TRBD2. Germline V gene lookup returns CDR1 SGDLS and CDR2 YYNGEE. The junction had 13 bases not matched to a gene; V was cut back by 3 bases and J by 8 bases. There are 16 residues in the CDR3. The CDR3 DNA is TGTGCCAGCAGCGAAGGGGGACTAGGGGGTCTTCATGAGCAGTTCTTC. Translating it yields CASSEGGLGGLHEQFF.

DNA of the CDR3: TGTGCCAGCAGTTTATCACGGTATCAGCCCCAGCATTTT. Translated, it gives CASSLSRYQPQHF. The chain links TRBV27 to TRBJ1-5; D is ambiguous. The V gene's germline CDR1 is MNHEY and CDR2 SMNVEV (reference sequence). This CDR3 is built from 13 residues. Trimming pared 0 bases from V and 5 bases from J, leaving 5 bases between.

This clone was picked up one time. The chain couples TRBV13 to TRBJ2-7; D might be TRBD2 (6 bases). Trimming pared 4 bases from V and 5 bases from J, leaving 6 bases between. CDR3 length: 11 amino acids. The germline gives CDR1 PRHDT, CDR2 FYEKMQ (reference sequence). Here the CDR3 reads CASSSGDEQYV. CDR3 DNA sequence: TGTGCCAGCAGCTCGGGGGACGAGCAGTACGTC.

This chain uses TRBV7-5 with TRBJ2-2; the D segment call TRBD2 is taken from the table without a DNA check. TRBV7-5 is termed a pseudogene. There are 16 residues in the CDR3. The CDR3 here is CVRSPGLAGNTGELFF. For the CDR3, the DNA is TGTGTCAGAAGCCCAGGACTAGCGGGGAACACCGGGGAGCTGTTTTTT.

This chain links TRBV6-4 with TRBJ2-2; D ambiguous. This CDR3 is built from 17 residues. CDR1 and CDR2 from the germline V gene are MRHNA and SNTAGT. V was clipped by 0 bases and J by 6 bases, with 17 bases between them. CDR3 bases: TGTGCCAGCAGTGACTCTGGCGAACTATTAGACGCCGGGGAGCTGTTTTTT. It is translated as CASSDSGELLDAGELFF.

About this clone itself: One junction end disagrees with the germline gene, perhaps due to a read error. The rearrangement uses TRBV7-7 and TRBJ2-3; no clear D. This CDR3 spans 15 amino acids. Germline assignment: CDR1 SSHAT and CDR2 FNYEAQ (reference sequence). CDR3 sequence: CASSPDVARTDTQYF. The CDR3 nucleotides read TGTGCTAGCAGCCCCGACGTAGCCCGCACAGATACGCAGTATTTT.

This rearrangement joins TRBV5-1 to TRBJ2-3; D not resolved. Between the trimmed V and J ends, which lost 0 bases and 7 bases, there was a span of 9 bases. This CDR3 contains 13 residues. Germline V CDR1 and CDR2: SGHRS, YFSETQ. CDR3 sequence: CASSLETLNTQYF. CDR3 in DNA: TGCGCCAGCAGCTTGGAAACGCTAAATACGCAGTATTTT.

The V call is TRBV9, the J call TRBJ2-2; TRBD1 is a possible D gene (6 bases). Germline values: CDR1 SGDLS, CDR2 YYNGEE. There are 16 residues in the CDR3. The V gene lost 4 bases and the J gene lost 2 bases, with 15 bases spanning the gap. CDR3 nucleotides: TGTGCCAGCAGCCCTACCGGGACACCAAACACCGGGGAGCTGTTTTTT. Translating it yields CASSPTGTPNTGELFF.

The gene calls are TRBV6-5 and TRBJ2-7; 13 bases align to TRBD2. The CDR3 contains 15 residues. V gave up 6 bases and J gave up 4 bases; unmatched junction bases: 6. The germline gives CDR1 MNHEY, CDR2 SVGAGI. The CDR3 DNA reads TGTGCCAGCAGCCCGGGACTAGCGGGACTGTACGAGCAGTACGTC. It specifies CASSPGLAGLYEQYV.

The chain combines TRBV29-1 with TRBJ1-2; 7 positions match TRBD1. Germline loops: CDR1 SQVTM, CDR2 ANQGSEA. The CDR3 is 13 amino acids. The junction had 6 bases not matched to a gene; V was cut back by 6 bases and J by 2 bases. The CDR3 DNA reads TGCAGCGTCTGGACAGGACCAAACTATGGCTACACCTTC. This translates into CSVWTGPNYGYTF.